This entry concerns a single TCR beta chain. This specimen belongs to a study of T cell responses to AZD1222 COVID-19 vaccine. CDR1 and CDR2 from the germline V gene are SEHNR and FQNEAQ (reference sequence). V gave up 5 bases and J gave up 4 bases, with 9 bases separating them. CDR3 length: 13 amino acids. TCRdb keeps only in-frame clones here, not all; method: immunoSEQ multiplex PCR. The sample records over 130,000 clones, roughly 92% being singletons. The clonotype was recovered from an adult in good health. The genes are TRBV7-9 and TRBJ1-3; tentative D call: TRBD1 (5 bases). The sequencing used peripheral blood, collected on day 0 of AZD1222 vaccination. CDR3 in amino acids: CASSQGQGNTIYF. CDR3 DNA: TGTGCCAGCAGCCAGGGCCAAGGAAACACCATATATTTT.